These 22 T cell receptor beta chains were sequenced from one sample in a study of blood T cell repertoires in COVID-19. Only in-frame clones appear in the TCRdb table, and some are missing; sequencing was by immunoSEQ multiplex PCR. In the table there are hundreds of thousands of clones, 88% of which are singletons. Sequenced material: peripheral blood. The source is a young woman with acute or convalescent COVID-19.

The chain uses TRBV12-5 and TRBJ1-5; 8 positions agree with TRBD1. This CDR3 has 16 amino acids. CDR1 and CDR2 from the germline V gene are LGHNT and FRNRAP. V shed 5 bases, J shed 0 bases, and the junction held 6 bases outside the gene matches. CDR3 coding DNA: TGTGCTAGTGGTCCGGACAGGGCGTATAGCAATCAGCCCCAGCATTTT. It encodes CASGPDRAYSNQPQHF.

This clone occurred a few times. The J gene is TRBJ1-4, the V gene TRBV29-1, with TRBD1 identical over 9 bases. V was clipped by 7 bases and J by 3 bases; unmatched bases: 3. The CDR3 is 13 amino acids. The V gene's germline CDR1 is SQVTM and CDR2 ANQGSEA. In nucleotides, the CDR3 is TGCAGCGCTAGACAGGGGGCTAATGAAAAACTGTTTTTT. This encodes CSARQGANEKLFF.

This chain links TRBV6-1 with TRBJ2-1, with 9 positions matching TRBD2. The CDR3 is 16 amino acids. J gave up 0 bases and V 4 bases, and 4 bases lay outside the gene matches. CDR1 is MNHNS, CDR2 SASEGT, per germline. DNA of the CDR3: TGTGCCAGCAGTGGGACTAGCGTCACCTCCTACAATGAGCAGTTCTTC. The encoded protein is CASSGTSVTSYNEQFF.

V usage is TRBV30 and J usage is TRBJ1-4; 8 nucleotides match TRBD1. The CDR3 spans 14 residues. The germline V gene has CDR1 GTSNPN and CDR2 SVGIG (reference sequence). V was clipped by 7 bases and J by 7 bases; unmatched bases: 11. CDR3 sequence reads: CAFRQGIIVEKLFF. The DNA for the CDR3 is TGTGCCTTCAGACAGGGGATCATTGTTGAAAAACTGTTTTTT.

This chain uses TRBV19 with TRBJ2-3, with D possibly matching TRBD2 (6 bases). Trimming pared 3 bases from V and 1 base from J, leaving 17 bases between. From germline, CDR1 is LNHDA and CDR2 SQIVND (reference sequence). This CDR3 is 17 amino acids long. The DNA of the CDR3 is TGTGCCAGTAGTATTTGGGGCACGCGGGACCGCACAGATACGCAGTATTTT. It is translated as CASSIWGTRDRTDTQYF.

The chain uses TRBV2 and TRBJ2-7; D not certain. This CDR3 is built from 10 residues. In germline, CDR1 is SNHLY, CDR2 FYNNEI. Trimming left V 4 bases short and J 5 bases short, with 3 bases between. CDR3 in DNA: TGTGCCAGCAGTGTCAACGAGCAGTACTTC. Its protein is CASSVNEQYF.

V is TRBV29-1 and J is TRBJ2-6, with TRBD1 matching over 7 bases. This CDR3 has 19 residues. Germline-derived CDR1 and CDR2 are SQVTM and ANQGSEA. J was trimmed by 3 bases and V by 4 bases; bases with no gene match: 18. This chain's CDR3 is CSVGGQGWDSRLGANVLTF. The CDR3 coding sequence is TGCAGCGTTGGGGGACAAGGATGGGACAGCCGGCTTGGGGCCAACGTCCTGACTTTC.

The V gene is TRBV5-1, the J gene TRBJ1-4; 7 bases align to TRBD1. Germline trimming cut 4 bases from V and 4 bases from J; bases unmatched to any gene: 13. The CDR3 is made up of 17 amino acids. CDR1 is SGHRS, CDR2 YFSETQ, per germline. The CDR3 bases are TGCGCCAGCAGCGCCCCAGGGACAGCTCCCAATAATGAAAAACTGTTTTTT. It translates to CASSAPGTAPNNEKLFF.

This clone appeared a single time. The CDR3 nucleotides read TGTGCCAGTAGTTGGTCTGGGACTAGCGGTGGTGGGGATACGCAGTATTTT. This translates into CASSWSGTSGGGDTQYF. The rearrangement joins TRBV19 to TRBJ2-3; 11 positions agree with TRBD2. Trimming removed 5 bases from V and 6 bases from J; junction bases left unmatched: 13. This CDR3 is built from 17 residues. Germline V gene lookup returns CDR1 LNHDA and CDR2 SQIVND (reference sequence).

The chain employs TRBV7-9 and TRBJ2-1, with TRBD1 as a possible D gene (5 bases). With 2 bases removed from V and 5 bases from J, the gap between germline ends came to 13 bases. Germline values: CDR1 SEHNR, CDR2 FQNEAQ (reference sequence). The CDR3 is made up of 15 amino acids. The CDR3 protein is CASSLTKGQHNEQFF. DNA of the CDR3: TGTGCCAGCAGCTTAACAAAGGGGCAGCACAATGAGCAGTTCTTC.

The J gene is TRBJ1-1, the V gene TRBV19; D uncertain. V was clipped by 6 bases and J by 6 bases, with 14 bases between them. The V gene's germline CDR1 is LNHDA and CDR2 SQIVND (reference sequence). The CDR3 spans 13 residues. The chain's CDR3 is CASSPGRFAEAFF. CDR3 nucleotides: TGTGCCAGTAGCCCCGGTAGATTTGCTGAAGCTTTCTTT.

The gene calls are TRBV9 and TRBJ1-1, with D maybe TRBD1 (6 bases). V was trimmed by 4 bases and J by 4 bases, leaving 11 bases between them. There are 13 residues in the CDR3. CDR1 SGDLS and CDR2 YYNGEE come from the germline V gene. This chain's CDR3 is CASSRRGGTEAFF. The CDR3 coding sequence is TGTGCCAGCAGCCGTAGGGGGGGCACTGAAGCTTTCTTT. Variable domain in full (rest from reference TRBV9 and TRBJ1-1): DSGVTQTPKHLITATGQRVTLRCSPRSGDLSVYWYQQSLDQGLQFLIQYYNGEERAKGNILERFSAQQFPDLHSELNLSSLELGDSALYFCASSRRGGTEAFFGQGTRLTVV.

J is TRBJ2-4 and V is TRBV6-5; D remains unclear. Germline V gives CDR1 MNHEY, CDR2 SVGAGI. This CDR3 has 14 residues. Trimming took 0 bases from V and 8 from J, leaving 11 bases between them. CDR3 protein: CASSYSHEADIQYF. In DNA form, the CDR3 reads TGTGCCAGCAGTTACTCCCACGAGGCGGACATTCAGTACTTC.

This chain connects TRBV5-6 to TRBJ2-7; D call uncertain. V was clipped by 0 bases and J by 2 bases, with 9 bases between them. The germline gives CDR1 SGHDT, CDR2 YYEEEE. The CDR3 is 14 residues long. The CDR3 is CASSLGAAPYEQYF. CDR3 in DNA: TGTGCCAGCAGCTTGGGGGCAGCACCCTACGAGCAGTACTTC.

This chain connects TRBV19 to TRBJ2-7, with 11 positions matching TRBD1. V was clipped by 5 bases and J by 2 bases; unmatched bases: 5. The CDR3 is 15 amino acids. Germline lookup yields CDR1 LNHDA and CDR2 SQIVND (reference sequence). The DNA of the CDR3 is TGTGCCAGTAGTGGGATGGGACAGGGGGCCTACGAGCAGTACTTC. Encoded protein: CASSGMGQGAYEQYF.

The chain combines TRBV11-2 with TRBJ2-5, with TRBD1 identical over 7 bases. The ends lost 5 bases at V and 6 bases at J; junction bases unmatched: 9. The CDR3 runs to 14 residues. The germline gives CDR1 SGHAT, CDR2 FQNNGV. The CDR3 here is CASSPSRGLKTQYF. The CDR3 DNA reads TGTGCCAGCAGCCCGAGTAGGGGGCTAAAGACCCAGTACTTC.

The V call is TRBV5-1, the J call TRBJ1-5; a possible D gene is TRBD1 (6 bases). The V end was cut by 0 bases, the J end by 6 bases, with 13 bases between. Germline V CDR1 and CDR2: SGHRS, YFSETQ. The CDR3 is made up of 15 amino acids. CDR3 protein: CASSLAGGTFQPQHF. In DNA, the CDR3 is TGCGCCAGCAGCTTGGCGGGGGGGACATTTCAGCCCCAGCATTTT.

J is TRBJ1-4 and V is TRBV19, with TRBD1 matching over 10 bases. V dropped 5 bases and J dropped 10; count of bases not matched to a gene: 4. Germline V gene data show CDR1 as LNHDA and CDR2 as SQIVND (reference sequence). The CDR3 totals 13 residues. CDR3 amino acids: CASSLGQGRKLFF. CDR3 nucleotide sequence: TGTGCCAGTAGTCTGGGACAGGGGAGAAAACTGTTTTTT.

The CDR3 DNA sequence: TGTGCCAGCAGCTTAGCGAGTCGGGAGGAAAAACTGTTTTTT. This sequence encodes CASSLASREEKLFF. The rearrangement uses TRBV9 and TRBJ1-4; D gene ambiguous. The V end lost 4 bases, the J end lost 8 bases, and 15 bases lay between the germline ends. CDR1 and CDR2 (germline): SGDLS, YYNGEE. This CDR3 region has 14 residues.

The rearrangement uses TRBV30 and TRBJ1-1; 9 bases agree with TRBD1. V trimming: 3 bases; J trimming: 8 bases; junction bases outside the gene matches: 13. Per germline, CDR1 GTSNPN and CDR2 SVGIG (reference sequence). This CDR3 has 15 amino acids. CDR3 in DNA: TGTGCCTGGAGGTCGAGGCTGGACAGGGGAATAGAAGCTTTCTTT. It encodes CAWRSRLDRGIEAFF. The full variable domain, rest sourced from reference TRBV30 and TRBJ1-1, is SQTIHQWPATLVQPVGSPLSLECTVEGTSNPNLYWYRQAAGRGLQLLFYSVGIGQISSEVPQNLSASRPQDRQFILSSKKLLLSDSGFYLCAWRSRLDRGIEAFFGQGTRLTVV.

This chain connects TRBV2 to TRBJ2-7, with 12 bases matching TRBD1. Germline V lookup: CDR1 SNHLY, CDR2 FYNNEI. This CDR3 is built from 13 residues. V was pared by 8 bases and J by 7 bases, with 6 bases of the junction left unmatched. This chain's CDR3 is CASLGQGAWEQYF. The CDR3 DNA reads TGTGCCAGCTTGGGACAGGGGGCTTGGGAGCAGTACTTC. Full variable domain (outside the CDR3, taken from reference TRBV2 and TRBJ2-7): EPEVTQTPSHQVTQMGQEVILRCVPISNHLYFYWYRQILGQKVEFLVSFYNNEISEKSEIFDDQFSVERPDGSNFTLKIRSTKLEDSAMYFCASLGQGAWEQYFGPGTRLTVT.

This chain links TRBV19 with TRBJ2-1; 8 bases line up with TRBD2. This CDR3 has 17 residues. Germline values: CDR1 LNHDA, CDR2 SQIVND (reference sequence). V shed 7 bases, J shed 6 bases, and the junction held 17 bases outside the gene matches. CDR3 bases: TGTGCCAGTACCACGGGACTGGGAGCGGGAGACGTCAATGAGCAGTTCTTC. Amino acids: CASTTGLGAGDVNEQFF.